The present TCR beta chain was sequenced within a study of blood T cells in healthy people across ages. In germline, CDR1 is SGHVS, CDR2 FNYEAQ. Losses at the gene ends were 0 bases for V and 5 bases for J; bases not matched to a gene: 8. The length of the CDR3 is 18 residues. Total RNA, at least 5 micrograms per sample, was extracted from PBMCs. This clonotype was detected a few times. Together with a sample-barcoded 5' primer, a J-beta primer mix was included in a second PCR lasting about 7 to 12 cycles. A single record per CDR3 protein comes from TCRdb applying MiXCR to the 5' RACE reads. There are over 1,500,000 distinct CDR3 sequences in the sample; 35% to 50% occur only once, and around 23% lies in the top ten.

The material sequenced was blood. The genes are TRBV7-6 and TRBJ2-1; 12 bases line up with TRBD2. The TCR was taken from a human donor in good health. The CDR3: CASSLALAGGLGHNEQFF. The CDR3, as DNA: TGTGCCAGCAGCTTAGCTCTAGCGGGGGGGCTCGGCCACAATGAGCAGTTCTTC.